The rows below give T cell receptor beta chains drawn from one sample of a study of control samples from healthy donors and cancer patients. Clones were read by immunoSEQ multiplex PCR, and TCRdb kept only the in-frame ones, dropping some. Altogether 60,000 to 95,000 clones are present, more than 80% being singletons, with the ten largest covering over 12%. The material sequenced was blood. These receptor sequences come from a man aged 50-59 years in good health. CDR3s include the opening cysteine and the closing phenylalanine or tryptophan. D genes are given only for firm matches. The size of a clone is reported for some rows only, either as once, few or many, or as a class for expanded clones.

abundance,j_gene,d_gene,v_gene,CDR3aa,CDR3nt
NA,TRBJ1-2,NA,TRBV5-4,CASSLRGDYGYTF,TGTGCCAGCAGCTTGAGGGGTGACTATGGCTACACCTTC
few,TRBJ2-5,NA,TRBV11-2,CASSPPGGRETQYF,TGTGCCAGCAGCCCACCCGGGGGAAGAGAGACCCAGTACTTC
NA,TRBJ1-3,TRBD1,TRBV9,CASSRDRASGNTIYF,TGTGCCAGCTCCCGGGACAGAGCCTCTGGAAACACCATATATTTT
NA,TRBJ2-5,TRBD2,TRBV7-9,CASSLLAGRETQYF,TGTGCCAGCAGCTTATTAGCGGGAAGAGAGACCCAGTACTTC
NA,TRBJ1-4,TRBD1,TRBV4-2,CASSQEGAEGAAGNEKLFF,TGTGCCAGCAGCCAAGAAGGGGCAGAGGGGGCGGCTGGTAATGAAAAACTGTTTTTT
NA,TRBJ2-1,TRBD2,TRBV24-1,CATSGRGRNEQFF,TGTGCCACCTCGGGGAGGGGAAGAAATGAGCAGTTCTTC
NA,TRBJ2-1,NA,TRBV9,CASSSMNNEQFF,TGTGCCAGCAGTTCTATGAACAATGAGCAGTTCTTC
NA,TRBJ1-2,NA,TRBV9,CASSVQGLGYTF,TGTGCCAGCAGCGTACAGGGGCTCGGCTACACCTTC
NA,TRBJ1-5,TRBD1,TRBV19,CASNAGGGQPQHF,TGTGCCAGTAATGCAGGGGGCGGCCAGCCCCAGCATTTT
NA,TRBJ1-6,NA,TRBV20-1,CSASQGLNSPLHF,TGCAGTGCTAGTCAGGGTCTTAATTCACCCCTCCACTTT
NA,TRBJ1-5,NA,TRBV30,CAWSHYSNQPQHF,TGTGCCTGGAGTCATTATAGCAATCAGCCCCAGCATTTT
NA,TRBJ1-2,NA,TRBV10-1,CASSESGGHYGYTF,TGCGCCAGCAGTGAGTCTGGCGGGCACTATGGCTACACCTTC
NA,TRBJ1-1,NA,TRBV7-2,CASSLGPRMGAFF,TGTGCCAGCAGCTTAGGTCCCAGGATGGGGGCTTTCTTT
few,TRBJ2-5,NA,TRBV2,CASSGGGEKETQYF,TGTGCCAGCAGTGGTGGAGGCGAAAAAGAGACCCAGTACTTC
NA,TRBJ2-1,TRBD1,TRBV14,CASSQKRDREGDEQFF,TGTGCCAGCAGCCAAAAAAGGGACAGGGAAGGTGATGAGCAGTTCTTC
NA,TRBJ2-5,NA,TRBV5-1,CASSMMTDETQYF,TGCGCCAGCAGCATGATGACAGACGAGACCCAGTACTTC
NA,TRBJ2-3,NA,TRBV24-1,CATSDGRILLGDTQYF,TGTGCCACCAGTGATGGGCGGATTCTTCTGGGAGATACGCAGTATTTT
NA,TRBJ1-2,NA,TRBV6-2/TRBV6-3,CASSPVTTNGYTF,TGTGCCAGCAGCCCCGTCACGACCAATGGCTACACCTTC
NA,TRBJ1-2,TRBD1,TRBV3-1/TRBV3-2,CASSQRDRFNYGYTF,TGTGCCAGCAGCCAGCGGGACAGATTTAACTATGGCTACACCTTC
NA,TRBJ2-1,TRBD1,TRBV6-1,CASSEGTGRSEQFF,TGTGCCAGCAGTGAAGGGACAGGGCGGAGTGAGCAGTTCTTC
NA,TRBJ2-3,NA,TRBV20-1,CSAGGTDTQYF,TGCAGTGCAGGAGGCACAGATACGCAGTATTTT
NA,TRBJ1-2,NA,TRBV9,CASSVGEGTANYGYTF,TGTGCCAGCAGCGTAGGAGAGGGTACAGCTAACTATGGCTACACCTTC
NA,TRBJ1-5,TRBD1,TRBV4-3,CASSQVVGDRGLDGNQPQHF,TGCGCCAGCAGCCAAGTGGTCGGAGACAGGGGGCTTGATGGCAATCAGCCCCAGCATTTT
NA,TRBJ2-3,NA,TRBV10-3,CAISESSTSTDTQYF,TGTGCCATCAGTGAGTCGAGTACTAGCACAGATACGCAGTATTTT
few,TRBJ1-5,NA,TRBV7-6,CASSPGGGQPQHF,TGTGCCAGCAGCCCGGGGGGGGGACAGCCCCAGCATTTT
NA,TRBJ1-1,NA,TRBV5-1,CASGNRTGLNTEAFF,TGCGCCAGCGGAAACCGAACAGGACTGAACACTGAAGCTTTCTTT